This note documents a single T cell receptor (beta chain) sequence. The CDR3 runs to 13 residues. Germline values: CDR1 MDHEN, CDR2 SYDVKM. Trimming shortened V by 3 bases and J by 1 base, and 6 bases separated the two germline ends. This record comes from a study of technical replicates of blood from several donors. Sequenced by immunoSEQ multiplex PCR; TCRdb stores in-frame clones only, minus some. Counted here are around 80,000 clones, approximately 93% occurring once; the ten biggest clones make up approximately 0.22%. The chain recombines TRBV28 with TRBJ2-5; D may be TRBD1 (5 bases). Source material: T cells isolated from PBMCs. The source is a human donor in good health. The CDR3 spells CASSFRGQETQYF. Here the CDR3 DNA reads TGTGCCAGCAGTTTTAGGGGCCAAGAGACCCAGTACTTC.